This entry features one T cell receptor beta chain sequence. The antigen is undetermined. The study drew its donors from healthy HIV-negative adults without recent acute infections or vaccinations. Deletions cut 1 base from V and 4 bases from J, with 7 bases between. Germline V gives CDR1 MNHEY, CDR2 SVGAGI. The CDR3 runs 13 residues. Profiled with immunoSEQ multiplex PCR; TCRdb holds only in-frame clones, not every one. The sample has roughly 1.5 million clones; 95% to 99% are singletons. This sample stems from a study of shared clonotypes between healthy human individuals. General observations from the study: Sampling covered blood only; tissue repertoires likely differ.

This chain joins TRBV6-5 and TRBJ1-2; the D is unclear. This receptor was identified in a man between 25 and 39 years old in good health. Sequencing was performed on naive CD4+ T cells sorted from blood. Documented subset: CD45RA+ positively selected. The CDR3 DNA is TGTGCCAGCAGTTACTTCGGGCTCTATGGCTACACCTTC. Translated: CASSYFGLYGYTF.